What follows are 27 T cell receptor beta chains derived from one specimen sequenced in a study of cytomegalovirus exposure and HLA in healthy donors. Primers: 60 Vbeta forward and 13 Jbeta reverse. Measured with immunoSEQ multiplex PCR; TCRdb has only the in-frame clones, and not every one. The profile shows around 130,000 clones, roughly three fifths of them singletons. The sample comprised PBMCs. Receptors originate from a male donor in good health and CMV-seronegative.

The chain couples TRBV5-5 to TRBJ2-5, with TRBD1 identical over 9 bases. The CDR3 length is 13 residues. With 5 bases clipped from V and 5 bases from J, the junction kept 4 bases outside the gene matches. CDR1 is SGHKS, CDR2 YYEKEE, per germline (reference sequence). CDR3 nucleotide sequence: TGTGCCAGCAGTACAGGGGGCGAGGAGACCCAGTACTTC. Its translation: CASSTGGEETQYF.

This rearrangement joins TRBV4-3 to TRBJ2-1, with 11 bases lining up with TRBD2. Germline assignment: CDR1 LGHNA and CDR2 YSLEER. The CDR3 sequence is 18 residues long. With 0 bases clipped from V and 7 bases from J, the junction kept 11 bases outside the gene matches. The CDR3 DNA reads as TGCGCCAGCAGCCAAGATCTATCGACTAGCGGGGATGGGAATGAGCAGTTCTTC. Protein sequence: CASSQDLSTSGDGNEQFF.

V gene TRBV5-1 combines with J gene TRBJ2-3; 10 bases are shared with TRBD2. With V trimmed by 3 bases and J by 2 bases, 9 bases remained unmatched. The CDR3 totals 17 residues. CDR1 and CDR2 (germline): SGHRS, YFSETQ. The CDR3 bases are TGCGCCAGCAGCTACAAGAGCGGGGGGGCCGACACAGATACGCAGTATTTT. Translating gives CASSYKSGGADTDTQYF. The whole variable domain, remainder taken from reference TRBV5-1 and TRBJ2-3, is KAGVTQTPRYLIKTRGQQVTLSCSPISGHRSVSWYQQTPGQGLQFLFEYFSETQRNKGNFPGRFSGRQFSNSRSEMNVSTLELGDSALYLCASSYKSGGADTDTQYFGPGTRLTVL.

The chain has TRBV11-3 and TRBJ2-3, with 7 positions matching TRBD2. CDR3 length: 16 residues. Unmatched junction bases numbered 9, after V lost 3 bases and J lost 3 bases. Germline values: CDR1 SGHNT, CDR2 YENEEA. Here the CDR3 reads CASSLSSGSHTDTQYF. CDR3 coding DNA: TGTGCCAGCAGCTTGAGTAGCGGGTCTCATACAGATACGCAGTATTTT.

The CDR3 region is CASSAFGQPQHF. The CDR3, as DNA: TGTGCCAGCAGCGCGTTCGGTCAGCCCCAGCATTTT. This chain connects TRBV2 to TRBJ1-5; D gene uncertain. There are 12 residues in the CDR3. V lost 6 bases, J lost 6 bases, and 9 bases lay in between. Germline CDR1 SNHLY, CDR2 FYNNEI.

The chain has TRBV18 and TRBJ1-5, with unresolved D. The CDR3 runs to 15 residues. Germline V gives CDR1 KGHSH, CDR2 LQKENI. With 0 bases removed from V and 1 base from J, the gap between germline ends came to 7 bases. The CDR3: CASSPPLQSNQPQHF. The CDR3 nucleotides are TGTGCCAGCTCACCACCGTTGCAGAGCAATCAGCCCCAGCATTTT.

The V and J genes are TRBV12-5 and TRBJ1-2, with D possibly matching TRBD1 (5 bases). CDR1 LGHNT and CDR2 FRNRAP come from the germline V gene. Trimming shortened V by 3 bases and J by 6 bases, and 11 bases separated the two germline ends. The CDR3 extends over 13 amino acids. For the CDR3, the DNA is TGTGCTAGTGGTTTTCGGGGGTCACATGGCTACACCTTC. Its protein product is CASGFRGSHGYTF. The complete variable domain, with remaining parts taken from reference TRBV12-5 and TRBJ1-2, reads DARVTQTPRHKVTEMGQEVTMRCQPILGHNTVFWYRQTMMQGLELLAYFRNRAPLDDSGMPKDRFSAEMPDATLATLKIQPSEPRDSAVYFCASGFRGSHGYTFGSGTRLTVV.

DNA of the CDR3: TGTGCCACCAGCAGAGTGCGGACTAGCGGTATCATTCAGTACTTC. It encodes CATSRVRTSGIIQYF. The chain carries TRBV15 and TRBJ2-4, with TRBD2 matching over 10 bases. This CDR3 region has 15 residues. CDR1 is LNHNV, CDR2 YYDKDF, per germline (reference sequence). Losses at the gene ends were 1 base for V and 9 bases for J; bases not matched to a gene: 6.

The chain links TRBV4-1 to TRBJ2-5; 10 bases map to TRBD2. CDR1 is MGHRA and CDR2 is YSYEKL in the germline V gene. This CDR3 comprises 16 residues. V was clipped by 4 bases and J by 5 bases; unmatched bases: 10. The chain's CDR3 is CASSLRSGGASETQYF. The CDR3 coding sequence is TGCGCCAGCAGCCTACGGAGCGGGGGGGCTTCGGAGACCCAGTACTTC.

This clone was detected only a few times. The rearrangement joins TRBV7-2 to TRBJ1-6; 7 nucleotides line up with TRBD1. V trimming: 4 bases; J trimming: 8 bases; junction bases outside the gene matches: 2. The germline V gene has CDR1 SGHTA and CDR2 FQGNSA. The CDR3 covers 13 residues. CDR3 in DNA: TGTGCCAGCAGCTCCACAGGGGATTCACCCCTCCACTTT. Protein: CASSSTGDSPLHF.

This clone was observed a single time. The genes are TRBV6-5 and TRBJ1-1, with D possibly matching TRBD1 (5 bases). The CDR3 is 12 amino acids. Trimming cost V 5 bases and J 7 bases, with 11 bases left between them. Germline CDR1 is MNHEY and CDR2 is SVGAGI. The CDR3 loop reads CASSPDRREAFF. For the CDR3, the DNA is TGTGCCAGCAGTCCCGACAGACGTGAAGCTTTCTTT.

About this clone itself: Other DNA sequences in this specimen translate into the identical CDR3. J is TRBJ2-3 and V is TRBV5-1; D unclear. Trimming removed 0 bases from V and 0 bases from J, with 5 bases in between. CDR3 length equals 14 residues. The germline gives CDR1 SGHRS, CDR2 YFSETQ. CDR3 protein: CASSLAISTDTQYF. In nucleotides, the CDR3 is TGCGCCAGCAGCTTGGCCATCAGCACAGATACGCAGTATTTT.

The chain employs TRBV5-5 and TRBJ2-2; D gene unclear. This CDR3 contains 15 residues. The V gene lost 1 base and the J gene lost 1 base, with 8 bases spanning the gap. Germline CDR1 is SGHKS and CDR2 is YYEKEE (reference sequence). The CDR3 protein is CASSLSAGNTGELFF. In nucleotides, the CDR3 is TGTGCCAGCAGCTTGAGTGCAGGGAACACCGGGGAGCTGTTTTTT.

V is TRBV7-2 and J is TRBJ1-1; 10 nucleotides agree with TRBD1. Germline-derived CDR1 and CDR2 are SGHTA and FQGNSA. With 7 bases clipped from V and 5 bases from J, the junction kept 7 bases outside the gene matches. The CDR3 length is 14 residues. DNA for the CDR3: TGTGCCAGCACCTTGGACAGGGGGGTGACTGAAGCTTTCTTT. Encoded protein: CASTLDRGVTEAFF.

The chain links TRBV6-5 to TRBJ1-2, with a possible D match to TRBD1 (5 bases). The germline V gene encodes CDR1 MNHEY and CDR2 SVGAGI. The CDR3 contains 14 residues. V gave up 7 bases and J gave up 4 bases, with 16 bases separating them. The CDR3 DNA follows: TGTGCCAGCACCCCTGGGGGGGGGAGCTATGGCTACACCTTC. It yields the protein CASTPGGGSYGYTF.

This clone was seen a few times. The chain is built from TRBV6-5 and TRBJ1-1; D is unclear. The CDR3 is 13 amino acids. V was shortened by 6 bases and J by 0 bases, with 8 bases between the two germline ends. Germline CDR1 and CDR2: MNHEY and SVGAGI. The CDR3 reads CASRPEVNTEAFF. CDR3 bases: TGTGCCAGCAGACCTGAGGTGAACACTGAAGCTTTCTTT.

This clone has only a few counts. The chain uses TRBV5-4 and TRBJ2-7; 9 bases are shared with TRBD1. This CDR3 region has 14 residues. Trimming at V came to 4 bases and at J to 2 bases, leaving 4 bases not matched to a gene. Germline V gives CDR1 SGHNT, CDR2 YYREEE (reference sequence). The CDR3 coding sequence is TGTGCCAGCAGCCTGGGACAGGGACCCTACGAGCAGTACTTC. This sequence encodes CASSLGQGPYEQYF.

The CDR3 bases are TGCGCCAGCAGCCAAGAAGTGGGAGGGAACACCGGGGAGCTGTTTTTT. It encodes CASSQEVGGNTGELFF. The chain is built from TRBV4-3 and TRBJ2-2, with a tentative D call TRBD2 (6 bases). Trimming took 0 bases from V and 1 from J, leaving 9 bases between them. This CDR3 has 16 amino acids. Germline V gives CDR1 LGHNA, CDR2 YSLEER.

This clone was seen more than once but under ten times. The V gene is TRBV19, the J gene TRBJ1-1; D not certain. The CDR3 is made up of 13 amino acids. Deletions cut 3 bases from V and 3 bases from J, with 8 bases between. Germline V lookup: CDR1 LNHDA, CDR2 SQIVND (reference sequence). The CDR3 DNA reads TGTGCCAGTAGTATTCTAGCCTACACTGAAGCTTTCTTT. This sequence encodes CASSILAYTEAFF.

The rearrangement joins TRBV19 to TRBJ1-2, with TRBD1 identical over 7 bases. The CDR3 loop spans 15 amino acids. V was clipped by 3 bases and J by 5 bases; unmatched bases: 9. Germline CDR1 and CDR2: LNHDA and SQIVND (reference sequence). As DNA, the CDR3 is TGTGCCAGTAGTATTTCGGCAGGGGGAAAGTATGGCTACACCTTC. Amino acids: CASSISAGGKYGYTF.

This chain links TRBV27 with TRBJ2-1; 11 bases are shared with TRBD1. Germline loops: CDR1 MNHEY, CDR2 SMNVEV (reference sequence). The CDR3 totals 19 residues. V was clipped by 1 base and J by 5 bases; unmatched bases: 13. The CDR3 DNA follows: TGTGCCAGCAGTTTATATATACCCCCAGGACAGGGGGCGCACAATGAGCAGTTCTTC. It yields the protein CASSLYIPPGQGAHNEQFF.

The chain is built from TRBV11-2 and TRBJ2-7, with 8 bases aligning to TRBD1. From germline, CDR1 is SGHAT and CDR2 FQNNGV. There are 16 residues in the CDR3. Trimming removed 2 bases from V and 4 bases from J; junction bases left unmatched: 10. The CDR3 spells CASSLTGQGWGYEQYF. The CDR3 DNA reads as TGTGCCAGCAGCTTAACCGGACAGGGATGGGGATACGAGCAGTACTTC.

On this clone: This sample also contains other DNA sequences that code for the same CDR3. V gene TRBV7-9 combines with J gene TRBJ1-1; D gene uncertain. Between the trimmed V and J ends, which lost 3 bases and 0 bases, there was a span of 2 bases. Germline V lookup: CDR1 SEHNR, CDR2 FQNEAQ (reference sequence). This CDR3 has 12 residues. CDR3 in amino acids: CASSFMNTEAFF. CDR3 nucleotide sequence: TGTGCCAGCAGCTTTATGAACACTGAAGCTTTCTTT.

This clone was counted between two and nine times. This chain links TRBV19 with TRBJ2-5, with a tentative D call TRBD2 (5 bases). V lost 6 bases, J lost 5 bases, and 16 bases lay in between. The CDR3 has 14 amino acids. Germline V gives CDR1 LNHDA, CDR2 SQIVND (reference sequence). CDR3 region: CASRDSDSRETQYF. In nucleotides, the CDR3 is TGTGCCAGTAGGGACTCTGATAGCCGCGAGACCCAGTACTTC.

The genes are TRBV19 and TRBJ2-2, with 11 bases lining up with TRBD2. The CDR3 runs to 18 residues. Trimming took 1 base from V and 1 from J; bases not matched to a gene: 5. Germline V CDR1 and CDR2: LNHDA, SQIVND (reference sequence). The CDR3 DNA reads as TGTGCCAGTAGTATAGTGCTAGCGGGGGGCGTGAACACCGGGGAGCTGTTTTTT. Protein product: CASSIVLAGGVNTGELFF.

The gene calls are TRBV6-6 and TRBJ2-7; D might be TRBD1 (5 bases). V lost 2 bases to trimming and J lost 6 bases, with 11 bases between them. This CDR3 spans 13 amino acids. Germline assignment: CDR1 MNHNY and CDR2 SVGAGI (reference sequence). In DNA, the CDR3 is TGTGCCAGCAGTTACACCACAGGCTGCGAGCAGTACTTC. The encoded protein is CASSYTTGCEQYF.

V usage is TRBV7-2 and J usage is TRBJ1-4; TRBD1 matches 10 bases. Germline V gene lookup returns CDR1 SGHTA and CDR2 FQGNSA. The CDR3 is made up of 15 amino acids. V lost 3 bases to trimming and J lost 8 bases; unmatched junction nucleotides: 6. CDR3 residues: CASSFLGTGDEKLFF. As DNA, the CDR3 is TGTGCCAGCAGCTTTCTGGGGACAGGGGACGAAAAACTGTTTTTT.